Below are 30 T cell receptor beta chains sequenced from a single sample in a study of shared clonotypes between healthy human individuals. The assay was immunoSEQ multiplex PCR, and TCRdb's table has in-frame clones only and misses some. This table has about 670,000 clones, 72% appearing once. Sequencing was carried out using memory CD4+ T cells sorted from blood. Subset in this sample: CD45RA-negative fraction. The receptors originated from a woman between 25 and 40 years old in good health.

The chain joins TRBV7-7 to TRBJ2-1; 11 bases are shared with TRBD1. Germline CDR1 and CDR2: SSHAT and FNYEAQ (reference sequence). The V and J ends lost 5 bases and 5 bases, in that order; junction bases with no gene match: 5. The CDR3 has 15 residues. Here the CDR3 reads CASSPGTGGHNEQFF. CDR3 sequence (DNA): TGTGCCAGCAGCCCAGGGACAGGGGGACACAATGAGCAGTTCTTC.

A remark on this clone: This specimen includes other DNA sequences encoding the same CDR3. This chain connects TRBV9 to TRBJ1-1; D call uncertain. There are 15 residues in the CDR3. V gave up 0 bases and J gave up 1 base, with 10 bases separating them. The germline gives CDR1 SGDLS, CDR2 YYNGEE. The CDR3 here is CASSVGGGGNTEAFF. CDR3 in DNA: TGTGCCAGCAGCGTAGGGGGTGGCGGGAACACTGAAGCTTTCTTT.

In its sample, this clone was seen a few times. The V gene is TRBV5-1, the J gene TRBJ2-1; D possibly corresponds to TRBD1 (5 bases). V gave up 3 bases and J gave up 7 bases, with 8 bases separating them. The CDR3 has 12 residues. From germline, CDR1 is SGHRS and CDR2 YFSETQ. CDR3 residues: CASSWNRNEQFF. The CDR3 DNA sequence: TGCGCCAGCAGCTGGAACAGGAATGAGCAGTTCTTC.

V and J are TRBV11-2 and TRBJ2-7; no reliable D call. Deletions cut 2 bases from V and 3 bases from J, with 14 bases between. The CDR3 length is 15 residues. In germline, CDR1 is SGHAT, CDR2 FQNNGV. This CDR3 reads CASSLTDTVFYEQYF. The CDR3 nucleotides read TGTGCCAGCAGCTTAACGGATACAGTATTCTACGAGCAGTACTTC.

This chain uses TRBV16 with TRBJ2-1; D is unclear. Per germline, CDR1 KGHSY and CDR2 FQNENV. The length of the CDR3 is 14 residues. The V end was cut by 2 bases, the J end by 8 bases, with 13 bases between. The CDR3 nucleotides read TGTGCCAGCAGCCAAGTAGCAGTTGGCGATGAGCAGTTCTTC. Translating it yields CASSQVAVGDEQFF.

The rearrangement joins TRBV7-9 to TRBJ2-5, with no clear D. Germline CDR1 and CDR2: SEHNR and FQNEAQ (reference sequence). V shed 3 bases and J shed 1 base, with 6 bases lying between them. The CDR3 is 13 residues long. The CDR3 loop is CASSLGTQETQYF. Here the CDR3 DNA reads TGTGCCAGCAGCTTGGGCACCCAAGAGACCCAGTACTTC.

This sequence joins TRBV7-8 and TRBJ2-1, with TRBD2 matching over 10 bases. The CDR3 runs to 15 residues. Germline loops: CDR1 SGHVS, CDR2 FQNEAQ. V lost 3 bases and J lost 3; bases outside the gene matches: 2. CDR3 DNA sequence: TGTGCCAGCAGCTTCAGGACTAGCGGCTACAATGAGCAGTTCTTC. Translating it yields CASSFRTSGYNEQFF.

This clone turned up a few times. The rearrangement uses TRBV29-1 and TRBJ2-2; D tentatively fits TRBD1 or TRBD2 (5 bases each). CDR1 is SQVTM and CDR2 is ANQGSEA in the germline V gene. The length of the CDR3 is 14 residues. Deletions cut 6 bases from V and 0 bases from J, with 11 bases between. CDR3 protein: CSVAGTANTGELFF. The CDR3 region has the DNA TGCAGCGTAGCCGGGACCGCGAACACCGGGGAGCTGTTTTTT.

The chain uses TRBV29-1 and TRBJ1-2; maybe TRBD1 (5 bases). This CDR3 spans 12 amino acids. The V and J ends lost 5 bases and 1 base respectively, with 8 bases between them. CDR1 and CDR2 (germline): SQVTM, ANQGSEA. For the CDR3, the DNA is TGCAGCGTTTCCGACAGTAACTATGGCTACACCTTC. It is translated as CSVSDSNYGYTF.

As for this clone: Other DNA sequences in the sample encode the same CDR3. The CDR3 loop reads CASSSGQGDQPQHF. The CDR3 DNA sequence: TGTGCCAGCAGTTCCGGACAGGGGGACCAGCCCCAGCATTTT. V is TRBV27 and J is TRBJ1-5, with 10 positions matching TRBD1. With V trimmed by 4 bases and J by 7 bases, 4 bases remained unmatched. Germline V gives CDR1 MNHEY, CDR2 SMNVEV (reference sequence). The CDR3 contains 14 residues.

This sequence joins TRBV19 and TRBJ2-5, with TRBD1 matching over 9 bases. The CDR3 consists of 17 residues. The germline CDR1 and CDR2 sequences are LNHDA and SQIVND (reference sequence). Trimming at V came to 5 bases and at J to 4 bases, leaving 14 bases not matched to a gene. Here the CDR3 reads CASSPRKETGGAETQYF. Written as DNA, the CDR3 is TGTGCCAGTAGTCCGAGAAAGGAAACAGGGGGCGCAGAGACCCAGTACTTC.

The gene calls are TRBV7-8 and TRBJ1-2; TRBD1 might be the D (6 bases). The germline V gene encodes CDR1 SGHVS and CDR2 FQNEAQ. V lost 5 bases and J 3 bases, leaving 7 bases between the germline ends. The CDR3 consists of 12 residues. The DNA of the CDR3 is TGTGCCAGCAGCGACAGGCACTATGGCTACACCTTC. Translating gives CASSDRHYGYTF.

The chain links TRBV30 to TRBJ2-5; TRBD1 matches at 11 bases. Losses at the gene ends were 2 bases for V and 7 bases for J; bases not matched to a gene: 6. From germline, CDR1 is GTSNPN and CDR2 SVGIG (reference sequence). The CDR3 length is 14 residues. The DNA for the CDR3 is TGTGCCTGGAGTAGGACAGGGGGCAGTGGGACCCAGTACTTC. Amino acids: CAWSRTGGSGTQYF. The full variable domain, with the rest looked up from reference TRBV30 and TRBJ2-5, is SQTIHQWPATLVQPVGSPLSLECTVEGTSNPNLYWYRQAAGRGLQLLFYSVGIGQISSEVPQNLSASRPQDRQFILSSKKLLLSDSGFYLCAWSRTGGSGTQYFGPGTRLLVL.

This clone has a single count. CDR3 sequence (DNA): TGTGCCAGCAGTCAGATCTCTGGGGCCAACGTCCTGACTTTC. Translated, it gives CASSQISGANVLTF. The chain carries TRBV2 and TRBJ2-6; D uncertain. V was shortened by 5 bases and J by 0 bases, with 5 bases between the two germline ends. CDR1 and CDR2 from the germline V gene are SNHLY and FYNNEI. This CDR3 is 14 amino acids long.

In the case of this clone: Other DNA sequences in this sample translate to the same CDR3. This chain uses TRBV18 with TRBJ1-3; D gene unclear. CDR1 and CDR2 (germline): KGHSH, LQKENI. The CDR3 runs to 14 residues. With 3 bases removed from V and 0 bases from J, the gap between germline ends came to 6 bases. This chain's CDR3 is CASSPQRSGNTIYF. The CDR3 DNA is TGTGCCAGCTCACCTCAACGCTCTGGAAACACCATATATTTT.

This clone turned up a few times. The V gene is TRBV29-1, the J gene TRBJ1-2; D is unresolved. The CDR3 extends over 13 amino acids. V was cut by 4 bases and J by 6 bases, with 15 bases left in between. Germline loops: CDR1 SQVTM, CDR2 ANQGSEA. Here the CDR3 reads CSVGESGEDGYTF. CDR3 in DNA: TGCAGCGTTGGCGAGTCCGGGGAGGATGGCTACACCTTC.

The chain employs TRBV4-1 and TRBJ2-3, with D perhaps TRBD2 (7 bases). CDR3 size: 15 residues. The V end lost 1 base, the J end lost 3 bases, and 11 bases lay between the germline ends. Germline CDR1 and CDR2: MGHRA and YSYEKL. Here the CDR3 DNA reads TGCGCCAGCAGCCAAGTGGCGGGGGCAACAGATACGCAGTATTTT. The encoded protein is CASSQVAGATDTQYF.

The chain recombines TRBV5-1 with TRBJ2-1; D gene uncertain. Germline V gives CDR1 SGHRS, CDR2 YFSETQ. Trimming cost V 4 bases and J 0 bases, with 11 bases left between them. The CDR3 loop spans 15 amino acids. CDR3 residues: CASSETPSSYNEQFF. For the CDR3, the DNA is TGCGCCAGCAGCGAAACCCCCAGCTCCTACAATGAGCAGTTCTTC.

The rearrangement uses TRBV7-9 and TRBJ2-7; TRBD2 agrees at 7 bases. Germline assignment: CDR1 SEHNR and CDR2 FQNEAQ (reference sequence). V lost 5 bases, J lost 7 bases, and 14 bases stayed unmatched. The CDR3 totals 15 residues. The CDR3 reads CASSPGGRLMKEQYF. The DNA of the CDR3 is TGTGCCAGCAGCCCGGGGGGACGCCTGATGAAGGAGCAGTACTTC.

J is TRBJ2-4 and V is TRBV4-2; D ambiguous. Trimming removed 0 bases from V and 6 bases from J, with 6 bases in between. Germline CDR1 LGHNA, CDR2 YNFKEQ. The CDR3 contains 13 residues. CDR3 sequence reads: CASSQEPGNIQYF. CDR3 in DNA: TGTGCCAGCAGCCAAGAGCCAGGAAACATTCAGTACTTC.

The gene calls are TRBV6-5 and TRBJ1-5; D gene ambiguous. V was cut by 5 bases and J by 4 bases, with 12 bases left in between. The CDR3 contains 14 residues. Germline lookup yields CDR1 MNHEY and CDR2 SVGAGI. The chain's CDR3 is CASSTTYTNQPQHF. Here the CDR3 DNA reads TGTGCCAGCAGTACTACCTATACAAATCAGCCCCAGCATTTT.

This clone was counted ten times or more. The rearrangement uses TRBV14 and TRBJ1-5; no reliable D call. The V and J ends lost 0 bases and 5 bases respectively, with 11 bases between them. CDR1 and CDR2 from the germline V gene are SGHDN and FVKESK. CDR3 size: 15 residues. CDR3 in DNA: TGTGCCAGCAGCCAAGAAAGGGCGTTCTATCAGCCCCAGCATTTT. Translated, it gives CASSQERAFYQPQHF.

This chain links TRBV11-2 with TRBJ2-1, with 10 positions matching TRBD1. The germline V gene encodes CDR1 SGHAT and CDR2 FQNNGV. Trimming took 6 bases from V and 7 from J; bases not matched to a gene: 9. This CDR3 is built from 15 residues. CDR3 nucleotides: TGTGCCAGCAGGTCGTGGGACAGGGGATCAAATGAGCAGTTCTTC. Translated, it gives CASRSWDRGSNEQFF. The variable domain in full, completed from reference TRBV11-2 and TRBJ2-1, reads EAGVAQSPRYKIIEKRQSVAFWCNPISGHATLYWYQQILGQGPKLLIQFQNNGVVDDSQLPKDRFSAERLKGVDSTLKIQPAKLEDSAVYLCASRSWDRGSNEQFFGPGTRLTVL.

The J gene is TRBJ2-7, the V gene TRBV27, with D possibly called TRBD1 or TRBD2 (5 bases each). The CDR3 is 14 amino acids. V lost 3 bases and J lost 6, with 15 bases in between. Looked up from germline, CDR1 is MNHEY and CDR2 is SMNVEV (reference sequence). CDR3: CASSFPGTSAEQYF. CDR3 sequence (DNA): TGTGCCAGCAGTTTCCCCGGGACCTCTGCCGAGCAGTACTTC.

The chain recombines TRBV5-5 with TRBJ1-2, with D perhaps TRBD1 (6 bases). Germline CDR1 reads SGHKS; CDR2 reads YYEKEE (reference sequence). V lost 2 bases and J lost 2, with 10 bases in between. The CDR3 is 14 amino acids. The CDR3: CASSLTGQNYGYTF. CDR3 DNA: TGTGCCAGCAGCTTAACGGGACAAAACTATGGCTACACCTTC.

This chain links TRBV30 with TRBJ2-7; tentative D call: TRBD1 (6 bases). This CDR3 has 12 residues. Per germline, CDR1 GTSNPN and CDR2 SVGIG (reference sequence). Trimming cost V 0 bases and J 12 bases, with 15 bases left between them. The CDR3 here is CAWSVSGVGSYF. For the CDR3, the DNA is TGTGCCTGGAGTGTTTCAGGGGTCGGGTCGTACTTC.

This clone was observed at least ten times. The rearrangement links TRBV11-2 to TRBJ1-3, with D hard to call. V gave up 2 bases and J gave up 0 bases, with 8 bases separating them. CDR1 and CDR2 (germline): SGHAT, FQNNGV. The CDR3 is made up of 15 amino acids. CDR3 bases: TGTGCCAGCAGCTTACAATGGAGCTCTGGAAACACCATATATTTT. This codes for CASSLQWSSGNTIYF. The full variable domain, its missing parts supplied by reference TRBV11-2 and TRBJ1-3, is EAGVAQSPRYKIIEKRQSVAFWCNPISGHATLYWYQQILGQGPKLLIQFQNNGVVDDSQLPKDRFSAERLKGVDSTLKIQPAKLEDSAVYLCASSLQWSSGNTIYFGEGSWLTVV.

J is TRBJ1-5 and V is TRBV6-1, with 7 bases lining up with TRBD1. The germline V gene encodes CDR1 MNHNS and CDR2 SASEGT. The CDR3 spans 13 residues. With 8 bases clipped from V and 4 bases from J, the junction kept 5 bases outside the gene matches. This CDR3 is CASGTAGNQPQHF. CDR3 nucleotides: TGTGCCAGCGGGACAGCGGGTAATCAGCCCCAGCATTTT.

This clone showed up just a few times. The chain employs TRBV2 and TRBJ1-5; TRBD1 aligns across 8 bases. The CDR3 runs to 15 residues. The V gene end was trimmed by 4 bases and the J gene end by 1 base; junction bases not matched to a gene: 3. Germline values: CDR1 SNHLY, CDR2 FYNNEI. In DNA form, the CDR3 reads TGTGCCAGCAGTGGGACAGGGACGAGCAATCAGCCCCAGCATTTT. It specifies CASSGTGTSNQPQHF.

The chain has TRBV5-4 and TRBJ1-2; possibly TRBD1 for D (5 bases). CDR1 SGHNT and CDR2 YYREEE come from the germline V gene (reference sequence). With 4 bases removed from V and 0 bases from J, the gap between germline ends came to 16 bases. The length of the CDR3 is 16 residues. The CDR3, as DNA: TGTGCCAGCAGCCGCCACGTGACAGCGACTAACTATGGCTACACCTTC. It codes for CASSRHVTATNYGYTF.